These 20 T cell receptor beta chains originate from one sample sequenced in a study of T cell therapy after organ transplantation. The time point: 4-8 weeks after completion of therapy. Generated by immunoSEQ multiplex PCR, the TCRdb table keeps only in-frame clones and is missing some. In the table there are approximately 3,000 clones, around 74% of which are singletons. The antigens these receptors bind are not known. This material consisted of CD8+ T cells from blood, taken after autologous CMV-specific T cell therapy. These receptor sequences come from a human patient who had received a solid organ transplant and had CMV disease. Some T cells may arise from the graft donor.

The V call is TRBV13, the J call TRBJ1-4; 8 nucleotides match TRBD1. Germline-derived CDR1 and CDR2 are PRHDT and FYEKMQ (reference sequence). V dropped 4 bases and J dropped 4; count of bases not matched to a gene: 2. The CDR3 sequence is 14 residues long. This chain's CDR3 is CASSSDRDNEKLFF. CDR3 nucleotides: TGTGCCAGCAGCTCGGACAGGGATAATGAAAAACTGTTTTTT.

The chain links TRBV27 to TRBJ1-2; no clear D gene. Germline CDR1 MNHEY, CDR2 SMNVEV (reference sequence). This CDR3 is built from 16 residues. V was trimmed by 4 bases and J by 4 bases, leaving 19 bases between them. CDR3 region: CASSSRWREEGYGYTF. The CDR3 DNA sequence: TGTGCCAGCAGTTCTCGATGGAGGGAAGAGGGCTATGGCTACACCTTC.

The V gene is TRBV11-2, the J gene TRBJ1-2, with D maybe TRBD1 (6 bases). Germline lookup yields CDR1 SGHAT and CDR2 FQNNGV. This CDR3 spans 17 amino acids. The germline V and J ends were trimmed by 2 bases and 3 bases, with 19 bases remaining between them. CDR3 coding DNA: TGTGCCAGCAGCTTAAACGGGGACATCCCGCTCGACTATGGCTACACCTTC. Translated, it gives CASSLNGDIPLDYGYTF. Full variable domain (remainder filled in from reference TRBV11-2 and TRBJ1-2): EAGVAQSPRYKIIEKRQSVAFWCNPISGHATLYWYQQILGQGPKLLIQFQNNGVVDDSQLPKDRFSAERLKGVDSTLKIQPAKLEDSAVYLCASSLNGDIPLDYGYTFGSGTRLTVV.

This clone was recorded a few times. The chain has TRBV6-6 and TRBJ1-1, with a possible D match to TRBD1 (5 bases). Germline V gene lookup returns CDR1 MNHNY and CDR2 SVGAGI (reference sequence). This CDR3 contains 12 residues. With 6 bases removed from V and 11 bases from J, the gap between germline ends came to 16 bases. The CDR3: CASRGREGSAFF. The CDR3 DNA follows: TGTGCCAGCAGAGGGAGGGAGGGGTCGGCTTTCTTT.

This clone was seen only a few times. This chain connects TRBV7-8 to TRBJ2-2; TRBD1 might be the D (5 bases). In germline, CDR1 is SGHVS, CDR2 FQNEAQ. V was cut by 1 base and J by 7 bases, with 7 bases left in between. The length of the CDR3 is 13 residues. The DNA for the CDR3 is TGTGCCAGCAGCTTAGTGACAGTCGGGGAGCTGTTTTTT. It codes for CASSLVTVGELFF.

The CDR3 spells CASSYGGREQETQYF. CDR3 nucleotides: TGTGCCAGCAGTTACGGCGGACGTGAGCAAGAGACCCAGTACTTC. V gene TRBV6-5 combines with J gene TRBJ2-5; D gene ambiguous. The CDR3 sequence is 15 residues long. Germline V gene lookup returns CDR1 MNHEY and CDR2 SVGAGI. V lost 2 bases and J lost 2, with 12 bases in between.

This clone is labeled as medium-sized. The chain has TRBV14 and TRBJ2-5; D is perhaps TRBD1 (5 bases). Germline values: CDR1 SGHDN, CDR2 FVKESK. Trimming pared 4 bases from V and 2 bases from J, leaving 14 bases between. The CDR3 is made up of 15 amino acids. The CDR3 sequence: CASSPPGPGQETQYF. The CDR3, as DNA: TGTGCCAGCAGCCCCCCTGGGCCAGGGCAAGAGACCCAGTACTTC.

This clone turned up a few times. The chain has TRBV7-9 and TRBJ2-1, with D hard to call. The CDR3 runs to 14 residues. Per the germline V gene, CDR1 is SEHNR and CDR2 is FQNEAQ (reference sequence). Trimming took 0 bases from V and 10 from J, leaving 13 bases between them. The CDR3 here is CASSLAILGREQFF. The CDR3 DNA follows: TGTGCCAGCAGCTTAGCCATCCTGGGTCGGGAGCAGTTCTTC.

In DNA form, the CDR3 reads TGTGCCAGCGCGCCGGACGGGGGATCAGCCTACGAGCAGTACTTC. Amino acids: CASAPDGGSAYEQYF. The chain uses TRBV6-5 and TRBJ2-7, with a weak D call TRBD2 (6 bases). CDR3 size: 15 residues. The germline V gene encodes CDR1 MNHEY and CDR2 SVGAGI. V was shortened by 8 bases and J by 2 bases, with 19 bases between the two germline ends.

This chain links TRBV10-3 with TRBJ2-2, with 7 nucleotides matching TRBD1. The CDR3 has 16 amino acids. Losses at the gene ends were 6 bases for V and 4 bases for J; bases not matched to a gene: 11. CDR1 is ENHRY, CDR2 SYGVKD, per germline. CDR3 bases: TGTGCCATCAGCGCGTCCGGGACAGAGGGCACCGGGGAGCTGTTTTTT. Translating it yields CAISASGTEGTGELFF.

The V and J genes are TRBV7-3 and TRBJ2-5; D perhaps matches TRBD2 (6 bases). Per germline, CDR1 SGHTA and CDR2 FQGTGA. The V and J ends lost 4 bases and 5 bases respectively, with 17 bases between them. CDR3 length: 15 residues. CDR3: CASSYGREGFETQYF. CDR3 nucleotides: TGTGCCAGCAGCTACGGGAGAGAAGGGTTCGAGACCCAGTACTTC.

This clone was seen a single time. The rearrangement joins TRBV9 to TRBJ2-2, with D unresolved. The CDR3 consists of 14 residues. The V and J ends lost 1 base and 7 bases respectively, with 11 bases between them. CDR1 is SGDLS and CDR2 is YYNGEE in the germline V gene. CDR3 sequence: CASSVFGLDGELFF. CDR3 bases: TGTGCCAGCAGCGTATTCGGTCTTGACGGGGAGCTGTTTTTT.

The chain joins TRBV10-3 to TRBJ2-5; weak D call: TRBD2 (5 bases). V shed 10 bases and J shed 2 bases, with 14 bases lying between them. The germline V gene encodes CDR1 ENHRY and CDR2 SYGVKD. This CDR3 has 13 amino acids. The CDR3 loop is CASWEQPQETQYF. The DNA of the CDR3 is TGTGCCAGCTGGGAGCAGCCGCAAGAGACCCAGTACTTC.

This chain joins TRBV6-1 and TRBJ2-5; weak D call: TRBD2 (5 bases). Germline V gene sequence: CDR1 MNHNS, CDR2 SASEGT. There are 15 residues in the CDR3. Trimming removed 6 bases from V and 5 bases from J, with 19 bases in between. The CDR3, as DNA: TGTGCCAGCAGGAGGGTCCCCTCAATAATGGAGACCCAGTACTTC. It translates to CASRRVPSIMETQYF.

The chain is built from TRBV7-8 and TRBJ1-2, with D perhaps matching TRBD1 (5 bases). V was clipped by 5 bases and J by 4 bases, with 20 bases between them. CDR1 SGHVS and CDR2 FQNEAQ come from the germline V gene. This CDR3 is 16 amino acids long. The CDR3 nucleotides read TGTGCCAGCAGCCCGGTGGGGGGATCCCCAAGCTATGGCTACACCTTC. Translation: CASSPVGGSPSYGYTF. Complete variable domain (other parts from reference TRBV7-8 and TRBJ1-2): GAGVSQSPRYKVAKRGQDVALRCDPISGHVSLFWYQQALGQGPEFLTYFQNEAQLDKSGLPSDRFFAERPEGSVSTLKIQRTQQEDSAVYLCASSPVGGSPSYGYTFGSGTRLTVV.

This rearrangement joins TRBV12-5 to TRBJ2-5, with 9 bases matching TRBD2. V gave up 4 bases and J gave up 1 base; unmatched junction bases: 10. CDR3 length: 17 residues. The germline gives CDR1 LGHNT, CDR2 FRNRAP. CDR3 sequence reads: CASGSFQGLAGQETQYF. DNA for the CDR3: TGTGCTAGTGGTTCCTTCCAGGGACTAGCAGGCCAAGAGACCCAGTACTTC.

The chain recombines TRBV5-6 with TRBJ2-3, with 12 bases fitting TRBD1. The V gene's germline CDR1 is SGHDT and CDR2 YYEEEE. The junction had 7 bases not matched to a gene; V was cut back by 4 bases and J by 4 bases. The CDR3 spans 16 residues. The CDR3 protein is CASSHPGQGAPDTQYF. CDR3 sequence (DNA): TGTGCCAGCAGCCACCCGGGACAGGGGGCCCCAGATACGCAGTATTTT.

The rearrangement uses TRBV5-8 and TRBJ2-1, with D possibly TRBD2 on 5 matching bases. Trimming stripped 5 bases from V and 5 bases from J, with 11 bases between. The V gene's germline CDR1 is SGHTS and CDR2 YDEGEE. CDR3 size: 13 residues. The chain's CDR3 is CASRRTGNNEQFF. The CDR3 coding sequence is TGTGCCAGCAGACGCACGGGGAACAATGAGCAGTTCTTC.

The chain couples TRBV6-1 to TRBJ2-6; perhaps D is TRBD1 or TRBD2 (5 bases each). Between the trimmed V and J ends, which lost 2 bases and 0 bases, there was a span of 14 bases. The germline V gene encodes CDR1 MNHNS and CDR2 SASEGT. CDR3 length equals 18 residues. Written as DNA, the CDR3 is TGTGCCAGCAGTGAACTCGGGGACGATCGCTCTGGGGCCAACGTCCTGACTTTC. Encoded protein: CASSELGDDRSGANVLTF.

In DNA, the CDR3 is TGTGCCAGCAGCTCCCTCCGCGCAGGGGCCGCCTACAATGAGCAGTTCTTC. As protein: CASSSLRAGAAYNEQFF. The chain links TRBV11-2 to TRBJ2-1; a weak D match, TRBD1 (6 bases). The CDR3 is 17 residues long. Trimming pared 4 bases from V and 2 bases from J, leaving 18 bases between. Germline V CDR1 and CDR2: SGHAT, FQNNGV.